What follows are 20 T cell receptor beta chains derived from one specimen sequenced in a study of blood T cell repertoires in COVID-19. Profiled with immunoSEQ multiplex PCR; TCRdb holds only in-frame clones, not every one. The sample shows 200,000 to 300,000 clones, 70% to 90% of them seen only once. Sequenced input: peripheral blood. The receptors were sampled from a woman aged 55 to 70 with active or convalescent COVID-19.

The V gene is TRBV6-5, the J gene TRBJ1-4; D is unclear. The V and J ends lost 5 bases and 8 bases respectively, with 15 bases between them. Germline V lookup: CDR1 MNHEY, CDR2 SVGAGI. The CDR3 consists of 14 residues. The CDR3 sequence is CASSPHPAGEKLFF. As DNA, the CDR3 is TGTGCCAGCAGTCCCCATCCTGCGGGCGAAAAACTGTTTTTT.

V usage is TRBV5-4 and J usage is TRBJ2-3, with 7 bases identical to TRBD1. V shed 1 base and J 3 bases; nucleotides not matched to a gene: 5. CDR3 length: 15 amino acids. Germline V gene sequence: CDR1 SGHNT, CDR2 YYREEE (reference sequence). The DNA of the CDR3 is TGTGCCAGCAGCTTGAAGACAGGGCGGACAGATACGCAGTATTTT. This translates into CASSLKTGRTDTQYF.

The rearrangement joins TRBV28 to TRBJ1-2; 12 nucleotides agree with TRBD1. This CDR3 is built from 15 residues. Trimming cost V 6 bases and J 7 bases; bases outside gene matches: 9. Germline CDR1 MDHEN, CDR2 SYDVKM. The CDR3 is CASRGTGGGHGGYTF. The CDR3 DNA is TGTGCCAGCAGGGGGACAGGGGGCGGTCATGGTGGCTACACCTTC.

The chain carries TRBV18 and TRBJ1-2; 9 bases line up with TRBD1. V gave up 3 bases and J gave up 1 base; unmatched junction bases: 9. The CDR3 contains 17 residues. The germline V gene encodes CDR1 KGHSH and CDR2 LQKENI. The CDR3 DNA reads as TGTGCCAGCTCACCGGGGCACCGGGACAGGGTTAACTATGGCTACACCTTC. It encodes CASSPGHRDRVNYGYTF.

The rearrangement joins TRBV5-6 to TRBJ2-6; 8 nucleotides align to TRBD1. The CDR3 sequence is 17 residues long. V trimming: 2 bases; J trimming: 2 bases; junction bases outside the gene matches: 6. The germline gives CDR1 SGHDT, CDR2 YYEEEE. CDR3 protein: CASSLETGVTGANVLTF. For the CDR3, the DNA is TGTGCCAGCAGCTTAGAGACAGGGGTAACTGGGGCCAACGTCCTGACTTTC.

The chain couples TRBV11-2 to TRBJ1-1; 9 bases are shared with TRBD1. This CDR3 region has 16 residues. The V and J ends lost 2 bases and 1 base, in that order; junction bases with no gene match: 5. Germline V gene lookup returns CDR1 SGHAT and CDR2 FQNNGV. The CDR3 DNA reads as TGTGCCAGCAGCTTATTCCCGGACAGGGGGAACACTGAAGCTTTCTTT. Amino acid sequence: CASSLFPDRGNTEAFF.

The chain uses TRBV5-1 and TRBJ2-5, with 10 nucleotides matching TRBD2. The germline gives CDR1 SGHRS, CDR2 YFSETQ. V lost 1 base, J lost 5 bases, and 14 bases stayed unmatched. CDR3 length equals 18 residues. The CDR3 region has the DNA TGCGCCAGCAGCTTGCTGCCACCCGGGACTAGCGTCCGGGAGACCCAGTACTTC. Residues: CASSLLPPGTSVRETQYF.

The CDR3 DNA sequence: TGTGCCAGCAGCGCAAGAGGGGACAGATACAATGAGCAGTTCTTC. Residues: CASSARGDRYNEQFF. The rearrangement links TRBV9 to TRBJ2-1; 7 nucleotides match TRBD1. V lost 3 bases to trimming and J lost 4 bases; unmatched junction nucleotides: 7. Germline V gives CDR1 SGDLS, CDR2 YYNGEE. The CDR3 is 15 residues long. The complete variable domain, with remaining parts taken from reference TRBV9 and TRBJ2-1, reads DSGVTQTPKHLITATGQRVTLRCSPRSGDLSVYWYQQSLDQGLQFLIQYYNGEERAKGNILERFSAQQFPDLHSELNLSSLELGDSALYFCASSARGDRYNEQFFGPGTRLTVL.

This clone was recorded once. The chain combines TRBV19 with TRBJ2-3, with 8 bases identical to TRBD1. Looked up from germline, CDR1 is LNHDA and CDR2 is SQIVND (reference sequence). V lost 0 bases, J lost 6 bases, and 11 bases stayed unmatched. The length of the CDR3 is 17 residues. The CDR3 loop is CASSIELGQGAVDTQYF. DNA for the CDR3: TGTGCCAGTAGTATAGAACTGGGGCAGGGGGCGGTGGATACGCAGTATTTT.

The chain employs TRBV7-3 and TRBJ2-3; 7 bases agree with TRBD2. J gave up 8 bases and V 5 bases, and 4 bases lay outside the gene matches. The length of the CDR3 is 12 residues. CDR1 and CDR2 from the germline V gene are SGHTA and FQGTGA. The CDR3 reads CASSPPGGTQYF. The DNA of the CDR3 is TGTGCCAGCAGCCCGCCGGGGGGTACGCAGTATTTT. Using reference TRBV7-3 and TRBJ2-3 for the parts outside the CDR3, the full variable domain is GAGVSQTPSNKVTEKGKYVELRCDPISGHTALYWYRQSLGQGPEFLIYFQGTGAADDSGLPNDRFFAVRPEGSVSTLKIQRTERGDSAVYLCASSPPGGTQYFGPGTRLTVL.

The gene calls are TRBV9 and TRBJ2-3, with D possibly TRBD2 on 6 matching bases. The germline V gene encodes CDR1 SGDLS and CDR2 YYNGEE. Deletions cut 4 bases from V and 0 bases from J, with 15 bases between. CDR3 length: 16 residues. DNA for the CDR3: TGTGCCAGCAGCCCAGGGTTAGCGGTTAGCACAGATACGCAGTATTTT. Protein: CASSPGLAVSTDTQYF.

This clone was found once. The chain carries TRBV29-1 and TRBJ2-5; D might be TRBD1 (6 bases). V shed 0 bases and J shed 7 bases, with 6 bases lying between them. The CDR3 totals 11 residues. Germline loops: CDR1 SQVTM, CDR2 ANQGSEA. The CDR3 protein is CSVEEGATQYF. The CDR3 DNA is TGCAGCGTTGAAGAGGGGGCGACCCAGTACTTC.

The chain combines TRBV15 with TRBJ2-3; 9 nucleotides line up with TRBD2. From germline, CDR1 is LNHNV and CDR2 YYDKDF (reference sequence). The CDR3 has 18 residues. Trimming cost V 1 base and J 2 bases; bases outside gene matches: 10. The CDR3 nucleotides are TGTGCCACCAGCAGAGGCGGGTTAGCGGGGGTAACCACAGATACGCAGTATTTT. It specifies CATSRGGLAGVTTDTQYF.

The chain has TRBV19 and TRBJ2-7, with TRBD2 identical over 7 bases. Germline V CDR1 and CDR2: LNHDA, SQIVND (reference sequence). The J segment lost 2 bases and the V segment lost 2 bases, leaving 18 bases of the junction unmatched. The CDR3 loop spans 19 amino acids. The CDR3 nucleotides are TGTGCCAGTAGTATAAAGCCGGGAGGAGGGAACACCTTCACCTACGAGCAGTACTTC. This codes for CASSIKPGGGNTFTYEQYF.

V gene TRBV11-3 combines with J gene TRBJ1-1; 9 bases map to TRBD1. V shed 4 bases, J shed 0 bases, and the junction held 0 bases outside the gene matches. This CDR3 is built from 14 residues. In germline, CDR1 is SGHNT, CDR2 YENEEA. CDR3 nucleotide sequence: TGTGCCAGCAGCTGGGACAGGGTGAACACTGAAGCTTTCTTT. Protein sequence: CASSWDRVNTEAFF.

The chain couples TRBV7-2 to TRBJ2-5; D not certain. The CDR3 sequence is 14 residues long. Germline-derived CDR1 and CDR2 are SGHTA and FQGNSA. V was clipped by 7 bases and J by 1 base, with 13 bases between them. The CDR3 DNA is TGTGCCAGCACTACCTATCCAGGCCAAGAGACCCAGTACTTC. Translation gives CASTTYPGQETQYF. Full variable domain (missing parts from reference TRBV7-2 and TRBJ2-5): GAGVSQSPSNKVTEKGKDVELRCDPISGHTALYWYRQSLGQGLEFLIYFQGNSAPDKSGLPSDRFSAERTGGSVSTLTIQRTQQEDSAVYLCASTTYPGQETQYFGPGTRLLVL.

The J gene is TRBJ2-5, the V gene TRBV7-8; 7 bases are shared with TRBD1. The length of the CDR3 is 14 residues. Germline CDR1 and CDR2: SGHVS and FQNEAQ. The J segment lost 3 bases and the V segment lost 1 base, leaving 2 bases of the junction unmatched. CDR3 nucleotide sequence: TGTGCCAGCAGCTTAGGTGGGACAGAAGAGACCCAGTACTTC. Encoded protein: CASSLGGTEETQYF.

The J gene is TRBJ1-5, the V gene TRBV6-4; D gene unclear. This CDR3 is 15 amino acids long. The germline V gene encodes CDR1 MRHNA and CDR2 SNTAGT. V lost 6 bases, J lost 10 bases, and 22 bases lay in between. CDR3 sequence: CASRGARASGCPQHF. The CDR3 coding sequence is TGTGCCAGCAGGGGCGCCCGGGCGTCGGGATGCCCCCAGCATTTT.

This chain connects TRBV5-1 to TRBJ1-3; a weak D match, TRBD1 (5 bases). CDR3 length equals 16 residues. V was clipped by 0 bases and J by 1 base, with 11 bases between them. From germline, CDR1 is SGHRS and CDR2 YFSETQ. This CDR3 reads CASSLEVGGSGNTIYF. The CDR3 DNA reads TGCGCCAGCAGCTTGGAGGTCGGGGGTTCTGGAAACACCATATATTTT.

The V and J genes are TRBV3-1 (or the pseudogene TRBV3-2) and TRBJ2-5; TRBD2 is a possible D gene (6 bases). From germline, CDR1 is LGHDT and CDR2 YNNKEL (reference sequence). The CDR3 extends over 14 amino acids. Trimming pared 1 base from V and 4 bases from J, leaving 10 bases between. DNA of the CDR3: TGTGCCAGCAGCCAAGGGGTCGGGGGAGAGACCCAGTACTTC. It is translated as CASSQGVGGETQYF.